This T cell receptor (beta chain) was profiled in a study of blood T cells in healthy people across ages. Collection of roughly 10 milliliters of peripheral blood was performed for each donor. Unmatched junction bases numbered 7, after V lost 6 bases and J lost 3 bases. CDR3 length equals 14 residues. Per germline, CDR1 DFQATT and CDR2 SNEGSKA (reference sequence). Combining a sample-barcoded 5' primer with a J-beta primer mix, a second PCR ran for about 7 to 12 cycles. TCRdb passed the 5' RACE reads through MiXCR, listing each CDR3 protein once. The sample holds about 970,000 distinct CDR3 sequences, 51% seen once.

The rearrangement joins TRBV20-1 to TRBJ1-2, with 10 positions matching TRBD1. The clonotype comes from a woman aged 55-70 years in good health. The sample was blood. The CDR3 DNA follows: TGCAGTGCCACCGGGACAGGGGACTACTATGGCTACACCTTC. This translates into CSATGTGDYYGYTF.